This T cell receptor (beta chain) was documented in a study of blood T cell repertoires in COVID-19. Sequencing was performed with immunoSEQ multiplex PCR; in TCRdb, only in-frame clones are kept and a portion is missing. The table has hundreds of thousands of clones, approximately 90% seen once; the top ten hold roughly 1.7%. Participant-reported clinical history was the basis for cohort assignment. CDR1 is SGHTA and CDR2 is FQGNSA in the germline V gene. J gave up 4 bases and V 0 bases, and 7 bases lay outside the gene matches. The CDR3 totals 17 residues. This receptor was identified in a man between 35 and 55 years old who had recovered from COVID-19. Input material: PBMCs or T cells enriched from blood (not recorded which). The chain uses TRBV7-2 and TRBJ1-3, with 9 bases lining up with TRBD1. CDR3 in DNA: TGTGCCAGCAGCTTAGCCCCTGGACAGGGGTCAGGAAACACCATATATTTT. It encodes CASSLAPGQGSGNTIYF.